This is a list of T cell receptor beta chains from one sample in a study of T cell changes during pregnancy in multiple sclerosis. This table comes from immunoSEQ multiplex PCR, and its TCRdb copy is limited to in-frame clones, with some not included. The repertoire holds 70,000 or so clones, with around 92% as singletons. The sample here was peripheral blood, taken in the third trimester of pregnancy. The origin of the receptors is a female donor in good health, enrolled as a control in a pregnancy study. The CDR3 runs from the conserved cysteine through the conserved F or W. A D gene is named only where the DNA matches it firmly.

>TRBV11-2|TRBJ2-3|NA
CASSPSTDTQYF
>TRBV9|TRBJ2-1|NA
CASSVEPGQTNEQFF
>TRBV27|TRBJ2-3|TRBD1
CASSTTGADTQYF
>TRBV6-1|TRBJ2-6|NA
CASSDSPLSGANVLTF
>TRBV7-7|TRBJ2-5|TRBD2
CASSLAGGGGETQYF
>TRBV7-2|TRBJ2-1|TRBD1
CASNDPQGNNEQFF
>TRBV18|TRBJ2-7|NA
CASSPNIYEQYF
>TRBV28|TRBJ2-5|NA
CASSATGVSRTQYF
>TRBV7-6|TRBJ2-7|TRBD2
CASSLYISGGPVEQYF
>TRBV21-1|TRBJ2-1|NA
CASTGSGTGVPSLSYNEQFF
>TRBV7-2|TRBJ2-7|NA
CASSDWEDPTYEQYF
>TRBV27|TRBJ2-5|TRBD1
CASSTKQGAGGQETQYF
>TRBV6-5|TRBJ1-5|NA
CASSLGTGQPQHF
>TRBV7-9|TRBJ2-1|TRBD2
CASSLGLARYNEQFF
>TRBV2|TRBJ1-5|TRBD1
CAKGTGEGNQPQHF
>TRBV19|TRBJ2-7|NA
CASSIRDWDGQNRPREQYF
>TRBV21-1|TRBJ2-7|NA
CAPSTEPRSYEQYF
>TRBV5-5|TRBJ2-1|TRBD2
CASSRTSASGGSNEQFF
>TRBV5-1|TRBJ2-5|NA
CASSFLQGRGETQYF
>TRBV30|TRBJ1-2|NA
CAWSVSSQFYGYTF
>TRBV12-1|TRBJ1-5|NA
CASSFGCRRLSVGAQHF
>TRBV4-1|TRBJ1-3|NA
CASSQVGRENTIYF